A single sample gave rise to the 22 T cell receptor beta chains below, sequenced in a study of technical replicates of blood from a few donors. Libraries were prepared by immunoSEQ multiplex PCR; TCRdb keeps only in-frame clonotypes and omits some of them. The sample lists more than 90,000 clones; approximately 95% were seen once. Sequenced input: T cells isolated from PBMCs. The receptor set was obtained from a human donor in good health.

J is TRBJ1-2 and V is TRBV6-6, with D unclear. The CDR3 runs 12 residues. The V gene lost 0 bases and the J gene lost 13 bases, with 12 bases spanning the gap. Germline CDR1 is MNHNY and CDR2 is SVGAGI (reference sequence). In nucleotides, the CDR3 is TGTGCCAGCAGTTACTCCACGGAGCGTGCCACCTTC. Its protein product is CASSYSTERATF.

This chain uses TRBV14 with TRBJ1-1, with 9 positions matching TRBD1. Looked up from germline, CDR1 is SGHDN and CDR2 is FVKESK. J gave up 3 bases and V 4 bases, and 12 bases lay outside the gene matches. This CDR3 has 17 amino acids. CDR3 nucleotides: TGTGCCAGCAGCCTCCATCGGGACAGGGCCGGGGACACTGAAGCTTTCTTT. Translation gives CASSLHRDRAGDTEAFF.

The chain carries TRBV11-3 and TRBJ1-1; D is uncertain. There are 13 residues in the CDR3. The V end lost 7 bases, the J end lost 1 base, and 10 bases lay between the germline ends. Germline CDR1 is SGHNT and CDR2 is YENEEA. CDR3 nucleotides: TGTGCCAGCACCCAAGAGAAGAACACTGAAGCTTTCTTT. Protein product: CASTQEKNTEAFF.

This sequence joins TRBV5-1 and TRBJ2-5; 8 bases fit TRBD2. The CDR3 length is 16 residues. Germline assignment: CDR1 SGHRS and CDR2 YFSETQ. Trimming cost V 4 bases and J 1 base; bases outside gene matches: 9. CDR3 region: CASSQKLAGSQETQYF. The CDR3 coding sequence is TGCGCCAGCAGCCAAAAGCTAGCGGGTTCCCAAGAGACCCAGTACTTC.

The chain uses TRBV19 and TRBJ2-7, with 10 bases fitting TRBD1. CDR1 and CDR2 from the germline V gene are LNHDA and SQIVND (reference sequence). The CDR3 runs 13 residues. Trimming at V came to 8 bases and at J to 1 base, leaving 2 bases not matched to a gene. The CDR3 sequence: CASSGQGSYEQYF. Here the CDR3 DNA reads TGTGCCAGTTCGGGACAGGGGTCCTACGAGCAGTACTTC.

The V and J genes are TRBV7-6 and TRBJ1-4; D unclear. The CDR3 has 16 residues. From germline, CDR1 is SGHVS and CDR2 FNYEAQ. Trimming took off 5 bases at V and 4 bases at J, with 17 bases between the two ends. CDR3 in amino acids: CASSPADGGLNEKLFF. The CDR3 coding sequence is TGTGCCAGCAGCCCTGCGGACGGCGGACTTAATGAAAAACTGTTTTTT.

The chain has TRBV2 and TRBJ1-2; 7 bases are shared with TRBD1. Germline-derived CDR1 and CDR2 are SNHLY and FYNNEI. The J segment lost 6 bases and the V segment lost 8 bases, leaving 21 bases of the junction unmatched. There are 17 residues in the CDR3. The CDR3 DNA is TGTGCCAGCCTCCGGGACAGAGGAGAACTTATAACAAATGGCTACACCTTC. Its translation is CASLRDRGELITNGYTF. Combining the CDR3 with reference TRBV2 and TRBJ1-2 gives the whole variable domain EPEVTQTPSHQVTQMGQEVILRCVPISNHLYFYWYRQILGQKVEFLVSFYNNEISEKSEIFDDQFSVERPDGSNFTLKIRSTKLEDSAMYFCASLRDRGELITNGYTFGSGTRLTVV.

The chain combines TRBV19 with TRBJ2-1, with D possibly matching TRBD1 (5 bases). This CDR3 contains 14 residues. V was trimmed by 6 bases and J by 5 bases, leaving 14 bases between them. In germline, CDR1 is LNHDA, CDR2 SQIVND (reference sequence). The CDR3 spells CASSPGSRNNEQFF. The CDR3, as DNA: TGTGCCAGTAGCCCAGGGTCTCGGAACAATGAGCAGTTCTTC.

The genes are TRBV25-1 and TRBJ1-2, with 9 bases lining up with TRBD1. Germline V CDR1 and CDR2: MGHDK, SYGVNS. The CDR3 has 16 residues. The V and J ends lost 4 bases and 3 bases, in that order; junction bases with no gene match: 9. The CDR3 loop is CASSGLRQGGDYGYTF. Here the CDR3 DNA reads TGTGCCAGCAGTGGGCTTCGACAGGGGGGAGACTATGGCTACACCTTC.

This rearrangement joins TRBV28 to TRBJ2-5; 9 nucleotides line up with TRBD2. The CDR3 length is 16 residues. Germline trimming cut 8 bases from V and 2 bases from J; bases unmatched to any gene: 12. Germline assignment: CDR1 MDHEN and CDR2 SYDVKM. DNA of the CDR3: TGTGCCAGCTATACGGCGGGAGGGGAGGTACAAGAGACCCAGTACTTC. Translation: CASYTAGGEVQETQYF.

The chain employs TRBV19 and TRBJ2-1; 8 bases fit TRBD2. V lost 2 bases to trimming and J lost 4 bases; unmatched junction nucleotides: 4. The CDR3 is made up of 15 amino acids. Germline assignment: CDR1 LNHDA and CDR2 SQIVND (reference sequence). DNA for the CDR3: TGTGCCAGTAGTATACGTAGCGGGACATACAATGAGCAGTTCTTC. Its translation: CASSIRSGTYNEQFF.

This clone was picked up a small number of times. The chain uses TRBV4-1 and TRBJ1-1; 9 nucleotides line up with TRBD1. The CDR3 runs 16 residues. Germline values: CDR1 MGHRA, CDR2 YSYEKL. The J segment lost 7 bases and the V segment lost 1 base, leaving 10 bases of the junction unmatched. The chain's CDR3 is CASSQVKPGQGVEAFF. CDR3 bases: TGCGCCAGCAGCCAAGTCAAGCCGGGACAGGGCGTTGAAGCTTTCTTT.

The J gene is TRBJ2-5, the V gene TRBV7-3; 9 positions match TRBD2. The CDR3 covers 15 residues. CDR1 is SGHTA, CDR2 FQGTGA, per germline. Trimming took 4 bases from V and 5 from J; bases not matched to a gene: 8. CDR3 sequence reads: CASSSAGGPSETQYF. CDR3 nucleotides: TGTGCCAGCAGCTCAGCGGGGGGCCCTTCGGAGACCCAGTACTTC.

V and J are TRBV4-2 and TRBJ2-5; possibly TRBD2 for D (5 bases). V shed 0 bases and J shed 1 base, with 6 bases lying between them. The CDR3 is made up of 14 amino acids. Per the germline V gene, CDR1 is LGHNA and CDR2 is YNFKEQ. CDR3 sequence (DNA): TGTGCCAGCAGCCAAGAGGAGGTCCAAGAGACCCAGTACTTC. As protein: CASSQEEVQETQYF.

CDR3 in DNA: TGTGCCAGCAGCACGCAGACAGGGCCAAATGAGCAGTTCTTC. It encodes CASSTQTGPNEQFF. The gene calls are TRBV7-9 and TRBJ2-1; 7 bases align to TRBD1. There are 14 residues in the CDR3. V gave up 5 bases and J gave up 7 bases; unmatched junction bases: 8. The germline V gene encodes CDR1 SEHNR and CDR2 FQNEAQ (reference sequence). The full variable domain, rest sourced from reference TRBV7-9 and TRBJ2-1, is DTGVSQNPRHKITKRGQNVTFRCDPISEHNRLYWYRQTLGQGPEFLTYFQNEAQLEKSRLLSDRFSAERPKGSFSTLEIQRTEQGDSAMYLCASSTQTGPNEQFFGPGTRLTVL.

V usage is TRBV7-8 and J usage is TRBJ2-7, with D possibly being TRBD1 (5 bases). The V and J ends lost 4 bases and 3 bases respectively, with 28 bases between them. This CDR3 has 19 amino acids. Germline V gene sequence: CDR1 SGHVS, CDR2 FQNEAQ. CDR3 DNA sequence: TGTGCCAGCAGCTCCCCCGACCCACCAGACAGAGATCTCAACTACGAGCAGTACTTC. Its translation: CASSSPDPPDRDLNYEQYF.

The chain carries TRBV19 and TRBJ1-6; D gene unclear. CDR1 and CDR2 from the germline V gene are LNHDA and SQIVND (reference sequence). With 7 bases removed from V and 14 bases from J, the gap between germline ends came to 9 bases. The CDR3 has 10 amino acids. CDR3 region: CASTPLSLHF. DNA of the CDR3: TGTGCCAGTACCCCTTTGTCCCTCCACTTT.

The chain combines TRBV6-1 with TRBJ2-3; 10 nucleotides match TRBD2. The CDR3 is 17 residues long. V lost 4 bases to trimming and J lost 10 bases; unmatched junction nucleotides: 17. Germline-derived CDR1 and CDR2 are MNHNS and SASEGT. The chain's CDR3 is CASSGGSTSGASLPQYF. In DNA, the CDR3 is TGTGCCAGCAGTGGAGGATCAACTAGCGGGGCTTCTTTGCCGCAGTATTTT.

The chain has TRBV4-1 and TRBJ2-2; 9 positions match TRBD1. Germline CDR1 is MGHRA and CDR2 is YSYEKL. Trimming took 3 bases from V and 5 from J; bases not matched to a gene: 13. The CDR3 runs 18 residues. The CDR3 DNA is TGCGCCAGCAGCCATCTCGGGGACGGGACAGGGAGTACCGGGGAGCTGTTTTTT. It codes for CASSHLGDGTGSTGELFF.

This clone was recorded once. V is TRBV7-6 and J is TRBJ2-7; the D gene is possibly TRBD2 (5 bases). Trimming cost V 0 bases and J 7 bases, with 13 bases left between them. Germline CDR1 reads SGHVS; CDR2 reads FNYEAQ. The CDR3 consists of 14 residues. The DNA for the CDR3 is TGTGCCAGCAGCTTAGCGGGGAGAGGTAGGGAGCAGTACTTC. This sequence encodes CASSLAGRGREQYF. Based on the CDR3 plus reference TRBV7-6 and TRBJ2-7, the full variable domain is GAGVSQSPRYKVTKRGQDVALRCDPISGHVSLYWYRQALGQGPEFLTYFNYEAQQDKSGLPNDRFSAERPEGSISTLTIQRTEQRDSAMYRCASSLAGRGREQYFGPGTRLTVT.

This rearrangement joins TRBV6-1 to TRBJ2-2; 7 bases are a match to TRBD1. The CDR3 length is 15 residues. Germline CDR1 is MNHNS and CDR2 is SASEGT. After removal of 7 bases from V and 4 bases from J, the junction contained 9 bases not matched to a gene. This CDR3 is CASISQGEFTGELFF. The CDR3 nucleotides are TGTGCCAGCATAAGTCAGGGGGAGTTCACCGGGGAGCTGTTTTTT.

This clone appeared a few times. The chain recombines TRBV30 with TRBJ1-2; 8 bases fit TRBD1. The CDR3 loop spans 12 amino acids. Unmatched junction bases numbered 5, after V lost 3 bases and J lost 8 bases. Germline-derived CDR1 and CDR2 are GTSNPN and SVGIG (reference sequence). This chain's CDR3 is CAWRDRVKGYTF. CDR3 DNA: TGTGCCTGGAGGGACAGGGTGAAAGGCTACACCTTC.